Shown below are 27 T cell receptor beta chains from a single sample sequenced in a study of T cells after yellow fever vaccination (dated by TCRdb to about 2019). Interpreted using the paper, the treatment or condition label stands for: live attenuated yellow fever vaccine strain. The library was made by 5' RACE. TCRdb shows the sequencer as Illumina HiSeq 2500. TCRdb reworked the public reads: Q25 trimming with fastp, MiXCR clone assembly, productive beta chains retained. Each record represents a unique CDR3 protein, reported with the most common genes and DNA among its rows. This sample has approximately 85,000 distinct CDR3 sequences in its table, and 13% of those were observed once. The ten biggest clones cover 20% to 25% of the sample. This specimen was CD8+ T cells not binding an NS4B(214-222) dextramer, sorted from PBMCs, taken around 3 weeks after the first yellow fever vaccination. The cell subset or site label for this specimen denotes: NS4B epitope dextramer-negative CD8 T cells. These receptors were obtained from a man aged 18 to 30 who received the YFV17D yellow fever vaccine.

This clonotype was observed a handful of times. The junction does not match germline at one end; this may be a read error. The CDR3 region is CASTQATQHDEQFF. The CDR3, as DNA: TGCGCCAGCACCCAAGCTACTCAACACGATGAGCAGTTCTTC. The chain uses TRBV4-1 and TRBJ2-1; no reliable D call. Germline assignment: CDR1 MGHRA and CDR2 YSYEKL. The CDR3 extends over 14 amino acids.

V is TRBV4-3 and J is TRBJ2-3; unclear D gene. V lost 0 bases and J lost 2, with 9 bases in between. The CDR3 sequence is 15 residues long. CDR1 LGHNA and CDR2 YSLEER come from the germline V gene. CDR3 residues: CASSQEGTITDTQYF. The CDR3 region has the DNA TGCGCCAGCAGCCAAGAGGGCACCATCACAGATACGCAGTATTTT.

The gene calls are TRBV5-1 and TRBJ1-6, with D tentatively TRBD1 (6 bases). Germline V gives CDR1 SGHRS, CDR2 YFSETQ. The ends were cut back, 1 base at V and 8 bases at J, with 16 bases in the middle. CDR3 length: 16 residues. CDR3 nucleotides: TGCGCCAGCAGCTTGAGGACAGTCGGAATAGATTCACCCCTCCACTTT. Its protein product is CASSLRTVGIDSPLHF.

A few counts support this clonotype. The rearrangement uses TRBV7-9 and TRBJ2-2, with no clear D. There are 16 residues in the CDR3. The germline V gene encodes CDR1 SEHNR and CDR2 FQNEAQ (reference sequence). The ends were cut back, 6 bases at V and 1 base at J, with 15 bases in the middle. CDR3 nucleotides: TGTGCCAGCAGTCCCCCGCTGGCTAGGAACACCGGGGAGCTGTTTTTT. This gives the protein CASSPPLARNTGELFF.

This clonotype was seen more than once but under ten times. The chain links TRBV21-1 to TRBJ2-7. TRBV21-1 is a documented pseudogene. This CDR3 comprises 14 residues. The CDR3 region is CASSKDEGSYEQYF. Written as DNA, the CDR3 is TGTGCCAGCAGCAAGGACGAGGGCTCCTACGAGCAGTACTTC.

The chain carries TRBV5-4 and TRBJ2-2; D unresolved. CDR1 SGHNT and CDR2 YYREEE come from the germline V gene (reference sequence). Deletions cut 2 bases from V and 4 bases from J, with 15 bases between. The CDR3 runs to 16 residues. The CDR3 nucleotides read TGTGCCAGCAGCTTTAACTCCCAAGGTATCACCGGGGAGCTGTTTTTT. This codes for CASSFNSQGITGELFF.

The chain is built from TRBV7-9 and TRBJ1-2; D is uncertain. CDR1 is SEHNR, CDR2 FQNEAQ, per germline (reference sequence). The CDR3 runs 13 residues. The V end was cut by 6 bases, the J end by 7 bases, with 15 bases between. CDR3: CASRYTAGVGYTF. CDR3 nucleotide sequence: TGTGCCAGCAGATATACCGCCGGGGTTGGCTACACCTTC.

About this clonotype: Germline and junction disagree at one end, which may indicate a read error. The chain combines TRBV2 with TRBJ2-7; D may be TRBD1 (6 bases). The CDR3 is made up of 14 amino acids. Per germline, CDR1 SNHLY and CDR2 FYNNEI. CDR3 nucleotides: TGTGCCAGCAGCGAAGGACAGCTTTCCTACGAGCAGTACTTC. Its protein product is CASSEGQLSYEQYF. Using reference TRBV2 and TRBJ2-7 for the parts outside the CDR3, the full variable domain is EPEVTQTPSHQVTQMGQEVILRCVPISNHLYFYWYRQILGQKVEFLVSFYNNEISEKSEIFDDQFSVERPDGSNFTLKIRSTKLEDSAMYFCASSEGQLSYEQYFGPGTRLTVT.

The rearrangement links TRBV5-5 to TRBJ2-7; tentative D call: TRBD1 (6 bases). V lost 2 bases to trimming and J lost 4 bases, with 13 bases between them. Germline V gene sequence: CDR1 SGHKS, CDR2 YYEKEE (reference sequence). The CDR3 has 14 amino acids. CDR3 in DNA: TGTGCCAGCAGCTTCCCGGGACACTTGTACGAGCAGTACTTC. Encoded protein: CASSFPGHLYEQYF.

The rearrangement uses TRBV10-3 and TRBJ2-7; 8 bases are a match to TRBD1. The CDR3 is 12 amino acids. After removal of 5 bases from V and 7 bases from J, the junction contained 4 bases not matched to a gene. Germline loops: CDR1 ENHRY, CDR2 SYGVKD. The CDR3 DNA follows: TGTGCCATCAGTCAGGGGGCGAAGGAGCAGTACTTC. Protein: CAISQGAKEQYF.

This chain uses TRBV12-3 or TRBV12-4 with TRBJ1-2; D perhaps matches TRBD1 (5 bases). V lost 8 bases, J lost 2 bases, and 18 bases lay in between. The CDR3 is made up of 15 amino acids. The CDR3 coding sequence is TGTGCCAGCTACCAAGCTGGGGGAGGAAACTATGGCTACACCTTC. This encodes CASYQAGGGNYGYTF.

The genes are TRBV2 and TRBJ2-5, with a possible D match to TRBD2 (5 bases). V gave up 8 bases and J gave up 2 bases, with 27 bases separating them. The CDR3 extends over 18 amino acids. Germline loops: CDR1 SNHLY, CDR2 FYNNEI. The CDR3 DNA reads TGTGCCAGCTGGCCCCCACCTTCCGAGCTACCGGGACAAGAGACCCAGTACTTC. Translating it yields CASWPPPSELPGQETQYF.

This clonotype was observed a few times. The chain has TRBV7-3 and TRBJ1-2; tentative D call: TRBD1 (5 bases). The CDR3 length is 11 residues. Germline-derived CDR1 and CDR2 are SGHTA and FQGTGA. V lost 4 bases and J lost 8, with 8 bases in between. CDR3 amino acids: CASSSGGGYTF. In DNA, the CDR3 is TGTGCCAGCAGCTCTGGGGGGGGCTACACCTTC.

This chain joins TRBV6-4 and TRBJ2-1; 8 nucleotides match TRBD1. This CDR3 contains 14 residues. Germline loops: CDR1 MRHNA, CDR2 SNTAGT. V trimming: 0 bases; J trimming: 12 bases; junction bases outside the gene matches: 7. For the CDR3, the DNA is TGTGCCAGCAGTGACTCGGCAGGGGGCTTCGTGCAGTTCTTC. The encoded protein is CASSDSAGGFVQFF.

This clonotype was counted a few times. The chain couples TRBV3-1 to TRBJ2-5; D not resolved. V lost 0 bases and J 1 base, leaving 9 bases between the germline ends. This CDR3 comprises 15 residues. Per the germline V gene, CDR1 is LGHDT and CDR2 is YNNKEL (reference sequence). The CDR3 reads CASSQDSASQETQYF. The CDR3 DNA is TGTGCCAGCAGCCAAGATTCCGCTAGCCAAGAGACCCAGTACTTC.

This chain uses TRBV7-2 with TRBJ2-7, with D possibly being TRBD1 (6 bases). Germline V gives CDR1 SGHTA, CDR2 FQGNSA. This CDR3 region has 15 residues. Trimming removed 4 bases at V and 0 bases at J, with 13 bases between. The CDR3 spells CASSYPGTSSYEQYF. The CDR3 DNA reads TGTGCCAGCAGCTACCCCGGGACAAGCTCCTACGAGCAGTACTTC. The whole variable domain, remainder taken from reference TRBV7-2 and TRBJ2-7, is GAGVSQSPSNKVTEKGKDVELRCDPISGHTALYWYRQSLGQGLEFLIYFQGNSAPDKSGLPSDRFSAERTGGSVSTLTIQRTQQEDSAVYLCASSYPGTSSYEQYFGPGTRLTVT.

The chain combines TRBV4-1 with TRBJ2-7, with a weak D call TRBD2 (5 bases). The CDR3 is made up of 14 amino acids. Per germline, CDR1 MGHRA and CDR2 YSYEKL. Deletions cut 2 bases from V and 2 bases from J, with 10 bases between. The CDR3 here is CASSQSGAAYEQYF. DNA of the CDR3: TGCGCCAGCAGCCAATCTGGAGCGGCCTACGAGCAGTACTTC.

The V gene is TRBV30, the J gene TRBJ2-1, with TRBD2 as a possible D gene (5 bases). The CDR3 has 13 residues. V shed 0 bases and J shed 8 bases, with 11 bases lying between them. CDR1 is GTSNPN, CDR2 SVGIG, per germline (reference sequence). CDR3 nucleotides: TGTGCCTGGAGTGTACTAGGCAGCTATGAGCAGTTCTTC. Translation: CAWSVLGSYEQFF.

This clonotype turned up a few times. The chain employs TRBV5-1 and TRBJ1-1; weak D call: TRBD1 (6 bases). This CDR3 is built from 14 residues. Looked up from germline, CDR1 is SGHRS and CDR2 is YFSETQ. Trimming left V 2 bases short and J 0 bases short, with 8 bases between. The CDR3 sequence: CASSFPGVNTEAFF. DNA for the CDR3: TGCGCCAGCAGCTTCCCAGGGGTGAACACTGAAGCTTTCTTT.

The chain couples TRBV4-1 to TRBJ2-1; 9 nucleotides match TRBD2. Germline V gene sequence: CDR1 MGHRA, CDR2 YSYEKL. The CDR3 has 16 residues. J gave up 5 bases and V 4 bases, and 9 bases lay outside the gene matches. The CDR3 region has the DNA TGCGCCAGCAGCCCGGGAACGGGACTAGCCGACAATGAGCAGTTCTTC. Protein sequence: CASSPGTGLADNEQFF.

This clonotype was counted between two and nine times. V gene TRBV7-9 combines with J gene TRBJ1-4; unclear D gene. Trimming took off 3 bases at V and 5 bases at J, with 10 bases between the two ends. The CDR3 is 14 amino acids. Germline V gene lookup returns CDR1 SEHNR and CDR2 FQNEAQ (reference sequence). CDR3 region: CASSFTAANEKLFF. CDR3 DNA sequence: TGTGCCAGCAGCTTTACGGCAGCGAATGAAAAACTGTTTTTT.

The V call is TRBV20-1, the J call TRBJ2-4, with D perhaps TRBD2 (5 bases). This CDR3 is 15 amino acids long. Deletions cut 0 bases from V and 9 bases from J, with 18 bases between. Germline V CDR1 and CDR2: DFQATT, SNEGSKA (reference sequence). CDR3 coding DNA: TGCAGTGCTAGAGAAGGTTACGGCCCCCGGGGCATTCAGTACTTC. Translating it yields CSAREGYGPRGIQYF.

The chain employs TRBV27 and TRBJ2-3, with 9 bases fitting TRBD1. This CDR3 is 14 amino acids long. Germline assignment: CDR1 MNHEY and CDR2 SMNVEV (reference sequence). The ends lost 7 bases at V and 6 bases at J; junction bases unmatched: 8. CDR3 nucleotide sequence: TGTGCCAGCACCTCCGGGACAGGGCTCGATACGCAGTATTTT. Residues: CASTSGTGLDTQYF.

The chain combines TRBV7-6 with TRBJ2-2, with D perhaps TRBD1 (5 bases). The V end was cut by 0 bases, the J end by 6 bases, with 11 bases between. Germline CDR1 SGHVS, CDR2 FNYEAQ. The CDR3 runs 15 residues. In nucleotides, the CDR3 is TGTGCCAGCAGCTTAGCTGACAGCTCGGCCGGGGAGCTGTTTTTT. Its translation is CASSLADSSAGELFF.

In this sample, this clonotype turned up a few times. V is TRBV7-9 and J is TRBJ2-1; D remains unclear. Germline CDR1 reads SEHNR; CDR2 reads FQNEAQ (reference sequence). The CDR3 length is 11 residues. V was trimmed by 5 bases and J by 5 bases, leaving 4 bases between them. The CDR3 nucleotides read TGTGCCAGCAGCCGGAACAATGAGCAGTTCTTC. It translates to CASSRNNEQFF. Based on the CDR3 plus reference TRBV7-9 and TRBJ2-1, the full variable domain is DTGVSQNPRHKITKRGQNVTFRCDPISEHNRLYWYRQTLGQGPEFLTYFQNEAQLEKSRLLSDRFSAERPKGSFSTLEIQRTEQGDSAMYLCASSRNNEQFFGPGTRLTVL.

This clonotype was recorded a few times. In DNA, the CDR3 is TGCGCCAGCAGCCAAGATCAGGGGCCCGATTCACCCCTCCACTTT. It encodes CASSQDQGPDSPLHF. The chain recombines TRBV4-1 with TRBJ1-6, with a weak D call TRBD1 (6 bases). This CDR3 spans 15 amino acids. Germline V gives CDR1 MGHRA, CDR2 YSYEKL. The V and J ends lost 0 bases and 8 bases respectively, with 11 bases between them.

This chain uses TRBV20-1 with TRBJ1-5; no definite D call. The germline gives CDR1 DFQATT, CDR2 SNEGSKA (reference sequence). This CDR3 has 16 amino acids. V was trimmed by 4 bases and J by 6 bases, leaving 22 bases between them. The CDR3 protein is CSATPEWGGIGQPQHF. In nucleotides, the CDR3 is TGCAGTGCTACCCCCGAATGGGGAGGTATTGGTCAGCCCCAGCATTTT.